This record covers a single T cell receptor beta chain. No antigen is known for it. No per-base quality is available; no much larger clone lies one base away. V is trimmed back by 8 bases and J by 7 bases, and the junction contains 9 bases that no gene match accounts for. Including the terminal cysteine and phenylalanine, the CDR3 comprises 13 residues. Only the CDR3 DNA stays, 39 bases, in frame from base 1. According to the germline V gene (reference sequence), CDR1 reads LGHDT and CDR2 reads YNNKEL. Each collaborating institution followed its own protocols to collect whole blood in K2EDTA tubes. Collaborator samples were shipped for TCRbeta analysis as frozen whole blood, isolated PBMCs, or DNA extracted from either sample type. The record originates from a study of blood T cell repertoires in COVID-19 (dated by TCRdb to 2019 to 2021). Turning to the overall study: Samples covering the acute and convalescent phases of COVID-19 were provided by collaborators in the United States, Italy and Spain. The material from the prospective study consisted of cDNA or gDNA derived from T cells, B-cell-depleted T cells, or PBMCs. Deeply sampled blood TCRbeta repertoires from subjects exposed to, actively infected with, or recovered from COVID-19 were included in the dataset. The repertoires were released in a freely available public database meant as a resource for research on the immune response to SARS-CoV-2. Samples came from the ongoing ImmuneRACE study (first 160 participants) plus 1,254 subjects from 6 global collaborators. Sample metadata almost always included a de-identified subject ID, COVID-19 status, age in years and sex. HLA class I and class II types, where available, came from metadata supplied by the sample provider rather than from assay-based typing. General findings and caveats noted by the study authors: The quantity of clinical and demographic metadata differed by source and by participant and was supplied without curation.

TCRbeta CDR3 regions were amplified from genomic DNA by means of the immunoSEQ Assay, a bias-controlled multiplex PCR. Turning to the authors' computational methods: Within the assay, amplification of reference gene primers was used to estimate how many nucleated cells each sample contained. To quantify the absolute abundance of each unique TCRbeta CDR3 rearrangement, sequence reads were collapsed and filtered. For each sample, productive Simpson clonality was calculated as the square root of Simpson's diversity index across productive rearrangements. The clones in this table, taken by TCRdb from immuneACCESS, are in-frame only. Not every clone is retained; where verified, under half of the shortfall comes from an unresolved V gene, and the cause of the rest is unknown. D and trimming come from the DNA, and the V and J calls and clone size come from that table. This sample is represented by some 140,000 clones; approximately 80% of them were singletons. Roughly 20% of the sample is in the top ten clones.

The specimen sequenced was peripheral blood. This TCR was sampled from an elderly man with acute or convalescent COVID-19. The rearranged chain carries TRBV3-1 (or the pseudogene TRBV3-2) and TRBJ1-2, with TRBD1 identical over 8 junction bases. The CDR3 protein: CASGQGGRAGYTF. The nucleotide sequence reads as follows: TGTGCCAGCGGACAGGGCGGTAGAGCTGGCTACACCTTC.